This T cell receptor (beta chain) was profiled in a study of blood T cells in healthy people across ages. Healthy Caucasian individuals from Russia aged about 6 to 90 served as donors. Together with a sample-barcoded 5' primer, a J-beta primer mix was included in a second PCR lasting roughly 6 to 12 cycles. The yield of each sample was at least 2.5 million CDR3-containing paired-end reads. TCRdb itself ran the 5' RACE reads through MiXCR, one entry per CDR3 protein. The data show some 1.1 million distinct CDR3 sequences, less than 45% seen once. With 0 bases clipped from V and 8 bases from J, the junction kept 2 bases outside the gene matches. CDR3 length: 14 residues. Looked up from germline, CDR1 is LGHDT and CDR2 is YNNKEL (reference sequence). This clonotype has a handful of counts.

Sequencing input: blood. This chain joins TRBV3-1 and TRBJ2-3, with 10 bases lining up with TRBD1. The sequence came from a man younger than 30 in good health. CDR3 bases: TGTGCCAGCAGCCAAGATCGGACAGGGGGTACGCAGTATTTT. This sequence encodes CASSQDRTGGTQYF.